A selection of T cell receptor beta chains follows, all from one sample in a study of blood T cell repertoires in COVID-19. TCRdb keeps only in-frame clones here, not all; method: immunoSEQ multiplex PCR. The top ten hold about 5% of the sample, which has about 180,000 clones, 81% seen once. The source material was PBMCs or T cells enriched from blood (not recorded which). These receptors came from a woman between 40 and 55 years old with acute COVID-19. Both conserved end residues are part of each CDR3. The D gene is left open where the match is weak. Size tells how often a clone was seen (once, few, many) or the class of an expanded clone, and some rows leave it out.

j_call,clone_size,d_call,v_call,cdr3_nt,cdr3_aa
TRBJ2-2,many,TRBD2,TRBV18,TGTGCCAGCTCACCACCGAGGCAGGAATTGGGGGAACTAGCGGGAAACACCGGGGAGCTGTTTTTT,CASSPPRQELGELAGNTGELFF
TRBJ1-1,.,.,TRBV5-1,TGCGCCAGCAGCTTGGAGGCGGGGGCATTTTGGATGAACACTGAAGCTTTCTTT,CASSLEAGAFWMNTEAFF
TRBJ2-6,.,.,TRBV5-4,TGTGCCAGCAGCTTGGCGGGCTCTGGGGCCAACGTCCTGACTTTC,CASSLAGSGANVLTF
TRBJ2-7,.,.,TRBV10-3,TGTGCCATCAGTGGAATTAGCGGCGCGGAAATCTACGAGCAGTACTTC,CAISGISGAEIYEQYF
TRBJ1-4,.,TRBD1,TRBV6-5,TGTGCCAGCCGAACCCGGACAGGGGAGGTTGAAAAACTGTTTTTT,CASRTRTGEVEKLFF
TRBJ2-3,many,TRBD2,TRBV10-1,TGCGCCAGCAGTGAGGCTAGCGGGAGGACAGATACGCAGTATTTT,CASSEASGRTDTQYF
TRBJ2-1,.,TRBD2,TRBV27,TGTGCCAGCGGTTCACTAGCGGGAGGGAAGTCGCAAAATGAGCAGTTCTTC,CASGSLAGGKSQNEQFF
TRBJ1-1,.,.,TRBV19,TGTGCCAGTAGTCCGGGAAGGGGGTTTGAAGCTTTCTTT,CASSPGRGFEAFF
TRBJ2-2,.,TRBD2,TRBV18,TGTGCCAGCTCACCGGCCTTAGCGGGAGCGACCGGGGAGCTGTTTTTT,CASSPALAGATGELFF
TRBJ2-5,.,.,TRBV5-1,TGCGCCAGCAGCACTGGGGATACAGGGAAAGAGACCCAGTACTTC,CASSTGDTGKETQYF
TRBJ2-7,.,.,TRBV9,TGTGCCAGCAGCCCCGGCCCATCCGGGAGCTTCGCAGGTGCTCAGTACTTC,CASSPGPSGSFAGAQYF
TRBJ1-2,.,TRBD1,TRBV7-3,TGTGCCAGCAGCTTAGGTCAGGGGGATGGCTACACCTTC,CASSLGQGDGYTF
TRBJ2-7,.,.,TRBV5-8,TGTGCCAGCAGCTTGTTCCAACGGTCTCCCGAGCAGTACTTC,CASSLFQRSPEQYF
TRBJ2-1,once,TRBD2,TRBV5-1,TGCGCCAGCAGCGGCCTAGCGGGAACCAATGAGCAGTTCTTC,CASSGLAGTNEQFF
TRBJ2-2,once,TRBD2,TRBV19,TGTGCCAGTACCCACAGGACTAGCGGGAAAACCGGGGAGCTGTTTTTT,CASTHRTSGKTGELFF
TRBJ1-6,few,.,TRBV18,TGTGCCAGCTCACCAGCAGCGAGCTCCTATAATTCACCCCTCCACTTT,CASSPAASSYNSPLHF
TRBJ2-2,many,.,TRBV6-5,TGTGCCAGCGACAGCCGGCCCGGGGAGCTGTTTTTT,CASDSRPGELFF
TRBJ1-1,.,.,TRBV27,TGTGCCAGCAGTTTAAACAGGGTGATGAACACTGAAGCTTTCTTT,CASSLNRVMNTEAFF
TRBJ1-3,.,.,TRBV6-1,TGTGCCAGCAGTGAAGTGGTACCTATCGGAAACACCATATATTTT,CASSEVVPIGNTIYF
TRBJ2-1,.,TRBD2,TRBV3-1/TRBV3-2,TGTGCCAGCAGCCCGGGACTAGTGTCCAATGAGCAGTTCTTC,CASSPGLVSNEQFF
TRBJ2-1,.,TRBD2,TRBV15,TGTGCCACCAGCAGAGATCAGCTAGCGGGAGGGTATATTCATGAGCAGTTCTTC,CATSRDQLAGGYIHEQFF
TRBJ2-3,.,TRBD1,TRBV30,TGTGCCTGGAGTGAAGGACAGGGGGCTAAGGATACGCAGTATTTT,CAWSEGQGAKDTQYF
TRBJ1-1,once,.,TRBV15,TGTGCCACCAGCGGCGGAATGAACACTGAAGCTTTCTTT,CATSGGMNTEAFF
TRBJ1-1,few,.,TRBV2,TGTGCCAGCAGCCTCACTTCGAGGACTGAAGCTTTCTTT,CASSLTSRTEAFF
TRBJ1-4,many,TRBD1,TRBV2,TGTGCCAGCAGTGCCGGGACAGGGAATGAAAAACTGTTTTTT,CASSAGTGNEKLFF
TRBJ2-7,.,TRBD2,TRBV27,TGTGCCAGCAGTTCCCCGACCAGCGGGAGCTACGAGCAGTACTTC,CASSSPTSGSYEQYF
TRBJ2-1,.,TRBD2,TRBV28,TGTGCCAGCAGCCAAACGACTAGCGGGAACTCCTACAATGAGCAGTTCTTC,CASSQTTSGNSYNEQFF
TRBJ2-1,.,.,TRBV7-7,TGTGCTAGCAGCTGGGGAATAGCGGACTACAATGAGCAGTTCTTC,CASSWGIADYNEQFF
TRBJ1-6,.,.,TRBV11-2,TGTGCCAGCAGCTTAGGGCAGGGGTTTTATAATTCACCCCTCCACTTT,CASSLGQGFYNSPLHF
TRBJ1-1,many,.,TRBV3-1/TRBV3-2,TGTGCCAGCAGCCAAGGAAGAGGGACTGAAGCTTTCTTT,CASSQGRGTEAFF
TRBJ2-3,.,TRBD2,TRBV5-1,TGCGCCAGCAGCGGGGGGGACGGCCGCTACACAGATACGCAGTATTTT,CASSGGDGRYTDTQYF
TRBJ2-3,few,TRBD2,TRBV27,TGTGCCAGCAGTCCCTGGGGAGGGTCAACAGATACGCAGTATTTT,CASSPWGGSTDTQYF